The 14 T cell receptor beta chains reported below all come from one sample, sequenced in a study of shared clonotypes between healthy human individuals. CD8 cells classed as naive were CD45RO-negative and positively selected for CCR7, excluding terminally differentiated effector memory CD45RA+ cells. Assay: immunoSEQ multiplex PCR; the TCRdb copy retains only in-frame clones and omits some. Among about 2.1 million clones listed, about 92% were seen once. Source material: naive CD8+ T cells from PBMCs. The receptors come from a man aged 18 to 29 in good health. Some clones in this sample may be carry-over from other donors' samples.

This chain links TRBV28 with TRBJ2-3, with TRBD2 matching over 10 bases. The trim removed 5 bases at V and 3 bases at J, leaving 8 bases unmatched. Germline V gene lookup returns CDR1 MDHEN and CDR2 SYDVKM. The CDR3 consists of 16 residues. The CDR3 region has the DNA TGTGCCAGCAGTAGTAACCTAGCGGGAGTGACAGATACGCAGTATTTT. Protein product: CASSSNLAGVTDTQYF.

This chain uses TRBV2 with TRBJ2-7; 7 nucleotides line up with TRBD1. The germline V gene has CDR1 SNHLY and CDR2 FYNNEI. This CDR3 comprises 12 residues. V trimming: 7 bases; J trimming: 5 bases; junction bases outside the gene matches: 5. CDR3 DNA: TGTGCCAGCACTACAGGGGAACACGAGCAGTACTTC. This codes for CASTTGEHEQYF.

The rearrangement uses TRBV7-6 and TRBJ2-7; D ambiguous. This CDR3 is built from 12 residues. V gave up 5 bases and J gave up 6 bases, with 11 bases separating them. In germline, CDR1 is SGHVS, CDR2 FNYEAQ. As DNA, the CDR3 is TGTGCCAGCAGCGTGGGGATTGGCGAGCAGTACTTC. Translating it yields CASSVGIGEQYF.

The genes are TRBV5-6 and TRBJ2-1; D is unresolved. CDR3 length equals 17 residues. V lost 2 bases and J lost 1, with 16 bases in between. Germline V lookup: CDR1 SGHDT, CDR2 YYEEEE. CDR3 sequence: CASSLNWNLGSYNEQFF. The DNA of the CDR3 is TGTGCCAGCAGCTTAAACTGGAACTTAGGTTCCTACAATGAGCAGTTCTTC.

This clone was counted a few times. V gene TRBV7-9 combines with J gene TRBJ2-7; 11 bases match TRBD2. The CDR3 contains 17 residues. CDR1 is SEHNR, CDR2 FQNEAQ, per germline (reference sequence). With V trimmed by 1 base and J by 7 bases, 12 bases remained unmatched. CDR3 amino acids: CASSLGRSGRAKEEQYF. The DNA of the CDR3 is TGTGCCAGCAGCTTAGGGCGTAGCGGGAGGGCCAAGGAGGAGCAGTACTTC.

This clone has more than one count but fewer than ten. The chain carries TRBV4-1 and TRBJ2-3; D is undetermined. There are 16 residues in the CDR3. Trimming left V 0 bases short and J 5 bases short, with 15 bases between. Per the germline V gene, CDR1 is MGHRA and CDR2 is YSYEKL. The CDR3 region has the DNA TGCGCCAGCAGCCAAGAGAGCCCGGGTGTAAAAGATACGCAGTATTTT. It specifies CASSQESPGVKDTQYF.

For this clone: This CDR3 is also generated by other DNA sequences in the sample. This chain connects TRBV7-3 to TRBJ1-1; D is possibly TRBD1 (6 bases). Per the germline V gene, CDR1 is SGHTA and CDR2 is FQGTGA. V was pared by 5 bases and J by 4 bases, with 17 bases between. This CDR3 comprises 15 residues. The CDR3 spells CASSLTGFGGTEAFF. CDR3 bases: TGTGCCAGCAGCCTGACAGGTTTCGGAGGCACTGAAGCTTTCTTT.

The rearrangement links TRBV5-1 to TRBJ1-3; no reliable D call. V lost 4 bases and J lost 1, with 15 bases in between. Germline V gene sequence: CDR1 SGHRS, CDR2 YFSETQ. The CDR3 spans 16 residues. In nucleotides, the CDR3 is TGCGCCAGCAGCCTTTTTCCGGACTTTTCTGGAAACACCATATATTTT. Translating it yields CASSLFPDFSGNTIYF.

J is TRBJ2-7 and V is TRBV6-1; D remains unclear. The V end was cut by 3 bases, the J end by 7 bases, with 22 bases between. Germline CDR1 and CDR2: MNHNS and SASEGT. The CDR3 runs to 16 residues. Here the CDR3 reads CASSEPSGRSLGEQYF. CDR3 coding DNA: TGTGCCAGCAGTGAGCCCTCCGGAAGGAGTTTGGGAGAGCAGTACTTC.

This clone has only a few counts. J is TRBJ1-1 and V is TRBV30, with 9 bases that match TRBD1. Germline values: CDR1 GTSNPN, CDR2 SVGIG (reference sequence). This CDR3 has 16 amino acids. Losses at the gene ends were 0 bases for V and 0 bases for J; bases not matched to a gene: 5. This CDR3 reads CAWSVPDRGVNTEAFF. The CDR3 bases are TGTGCCTGGAGTGTACCGGACAGGGGAGTGAACACTGAAGCTTTCTTT.

The chain couples TRBV5-1 to TRBJ1-1; D unclear. The CDR3 contains 15 residues. V was trimmed by 0 bases and J by 6 bases, leaving 15 bases between them. Germline V lookup: CDR1 SGHRS, CDR2 YFSETQ. This chain's CDR3 is CASSLVEGMRPEAFF. Written as DNA, the CDR3 is TGCGCCAGCAGCTTGGTGGAGGGAATGAGGCCTGAAGCTTTCTTT.

V gene TRBV5-4 combines with J gene TRBJ2-7; 13 bases agree with TRBD2. The germline V gene encodes CDR1 SGHNT and CDR2 YYREEE (reference sequence). The CDR3 loop spans 17 amino acids. J lost 5 bases, V lost 4 bases, and 12 bases had no gene match. CDR3 protein: CASSQGTSGTPPHEQYF. The CDR3, as DNA: TGTGCCAGCAGCCAGGGGACTAGCGGGACCCCCCCCCACGAGCAGTACTTC.

The rearrangement uses TRBV4-3 and TRBJ2-1; the match to TRBD2 covers 10 bases. From germline, CDR1 is LGHNA and CDR2 YSLEER. The CDR3 totals 17 residues. Unmatched junction bases numbered 6, after V lost 0 bases and J lost 4 bases. The CDR3 region is CASSQEQAGGEYNEQFF. CDR3 nucleotide sequence: TGCGCCAGCAGCCAAGAGCAAGCGGGAGGGGAGTACAATGAGCAGTTCTTC.

The rearrangement links TRBV2 to TRBJ2-1, with 11 bases identical to TRBD2. J gave up 4 bases and V 3 bases, and 17 bases lay outside the gene matches. CDR1 is SNHLY, CDR2 FYNNEI, per germline. The CDR3 extends over 20 amino acids. CDR3 sequence: CASSETIPTGLAVGYNEQFF. CDR3 coding DNA: TGTGCCAGCAGTGAGACAATCCCCACGGGACTAGCGGTCGGATACAATGAGCAGTTCTTC.